The 19 T cell receptor beta chains in this list originate from one sample, sequenced in a study of immune evolution from preneoplasia to lung adenocarcinoma. This table comes from immunoSEQ multiplex PCR, and its TCRdb copy is limited to in-frame clones, with some not included. The table includes about 26,000 clones, roughly 70% detected once. Sequenced input: FFPE invasive lung adenocarcinoma tissue. The receptors come from a person aged 55-75 years with invasive lung adenocarcinoma. Some clones in this sample may be carry-over from other donors' samples.

The chain employs TRBV9 and TRBJ2-1; possible D gene TRBD1, 6 bases. The CDR3 is 15 amino acids. V lost 3 bases, J lost 1 base, and 11 bases lay in between. Germline-derived CDR1 and CDR2 are SGDLS and YYNGEE. The CDR3 coding sequence is TGTGCCAGCAGCGGTAGGGACACTTCCTACAATGAGCAGTTCTTC. Protein product: CASSGRDTSYNEQFF.

The gene calls are TRBV7-2 and TRBJ2-2; the D call may be TRBD1 or TRBD2 (5 bases each). Trimming left V 5 bases short and J 0 bases short, with 16 bases between. The germline V gene has CDR1 SGHTA and CDR2 FQGNSA. This CDR3 spans 17 amino acids. The CDR3 DNA is TGTGCCAGCAGCCCGAGAGTGAGGGGACCGAACACCGGGGAGCTGTTTTTT. This encodes CASSPRVRGPNTGELFF.

V is TRBV5-8 and J is TRBJ2-2, with 12 nucleotides matching TRBD2. The germline CDR1 and CDR2 sequences are SGHTS and YDEGEE. The CDR3 has 17 residues. V trimming: 0 bases; J trimming: 5 bases; junction bases outside the gene matches: 5. For the CDR3, the DNA is TGTGCCAGCAGCTTGGGACTAGCGGGAGTTGGAACCGGGGAGCTGTTTTTT. This encodes CASSLGLAGVGTGELFF. The variable domain in full, completed from reference TRBV5-8 and TRBJ2-2, reads EAGVTQSPTHLIKTRGQQATLRCSPISGHTSVYWYQQALGLGLQFLLWYDEGEERNRGNFPPRFSGRQFPNYSSELNVNALELEDSALYLCASSLGLAGVGTGELFFGEGSRLTVL.

The chain uses TRBV28 and TRBJ1-3; TRBD1 is a possible D gene (5 bases). This CDR3 has 16 amino acids. CDR1 is MDHEN, CDR2 SYDVKM, per germline. Trimming removed 2 bases at V and 0 bases at J, with 11 bases between. CDR3 amino acids: CASSLPGTVSGNTIYF. DNA for the CDR3: TGTGCCAGCAGTTTACCGGGGACCGTCTCTGGAAACACCATATATTTT.

This clone appeared once. The chain uses TRBV7-2 and TRBJ2-2, with TRBD1 matching over 9 bases. With 3 bases clipped from V and 8 bases from J, the junction kept 4 bases outside the gene matches. Germline V lookup: CDR1 SGHTA, CDR2 FQGNSA. This CDR3 is 14 amino acids long. The CDR3 DNA reads TGTGCCAGCAGCTTTCTACAGGGGGCGGGGGAGCTGTTTTTT. Protein: CASSFLQGAGELFF.

The chain uses TRBV5-8 and TRBJ2-5; 12 bases fit TRBD1. V shed 4 bases and J 4 bases; nucleotides not matched to a gene: 11. Germline CDR1 and CDR2: SGHTS and YDEGEE. The CDR3 length is 17 residues. CDR3 sequence reads: CASSVGTGGLWRETQYF. DNA of the CDR3: TGTGCCAGCAGCGTAGGGACAGGGGGCCTTTGGAGAGAGACCCAGTACTTC.

The rearrangement joins TRBV18 to TRBJ2-3; no definite D call. The germline V and J ends were trimmed by 5 bases and 1 base, with 10 bases remaining between them. Germline V gene lookup returns CDR1 KGHSH and CDR2 LQKENI. This CDR3 comprises 14 residues. CDR3 bases: TGTGCCAGCTCATGGACCTCTGGCACAGATACGCAGTATTTT. Translating gives CASSWTSGTDTQYF.

This chain links TRBV30 with TRBJ2-7; D ambiguous. Germline loops: CDR1 GTSNPN, CDR2 SVGIG (reference sequence). Trimming left V 7 bases short and J 1 base short, with 14 bases between. The CDR3 is 13 residues long. The CDR3 DNA reads TGTGCCTCGGTCGCAGAAACTTCCTACGAGCAGTACTTC. Protein: CASVAETSYEQYF. Full variable domain (remainder filled in from reference TRBV30 and TRBJ2-7): SQTIHQWPATLVQPVGSPLSLECTVEGTSNPNLYWYRQAAGRGLQLLFYSVGIGQISSEVPQNLSASRPQDRQFILSSKKLLLSDSGFYLCASVAETSYEQYFGPGTRLTVT.

This rearrangement joins TRBV7-2 to TRBJ2-2; D tentatively fits TRBD1 or TRBD2 (6 bases each). The CDR3 has 15 residues. Germline V CDR1 and CDR2: SGHTA, FQGNSA. Trimming shortened V by 6 bases and J by 2 bases, and 13 bases separated the two germline ends. CDR3 sequence reads: CASRPTGGNTGELFF. As DNA, the CDR3 is TGTGCCAGCAGACCCACCGGGGGCAACACCGGGGAGCTGTTTTTT.

The chain couples TRBV9 to TRBJ1-1, with D perhaps matching TRBD1 (6 bases). CDR1 is SGDLS and CDR2 is YYNGEE in the germline V gene. Trimming pared 0 bases from V and 1 base from J, leaving 10 bases between. CDR3 length: 15 residues. CDR3 nucleotide sequence: TGTGCCAGCAGCGTAGGGGGGGCAGGGAACACTGAAGCTTTCTTT. Translating gives CASSVGGAGNTEAFF.

This sequence joins TRBV19 and TRBJ2-1, with TRBD2 matching 14 bases. The V segment lost 4 bases and the J segment 7 bases; nucleotides outside the gene matches: 3. This CDR3 region has 15 residues. CDR1 and CDR2 from the germline V gene are LNHDA and SQIVND (reference sequence). The CDR3 sequence is CASSTGTSGSNEQFF. CDR3 DNA sequence: TGTGCCAGTAGTACCGGGACTAGCGGGAGTAATGAGCAGTTCTTC.

The chain has TRBV4-1 and TRBJ1-1; D ambiguous. Between the trimmed V and J ends, which lost 2 bases and 0 bases, there was a span of 7 bases. This CDR3 comprises 14 residues. Germline V lookup: CDR1 MGHRA, CDR2 YSYEKL. The CDR3 sequence: CASSQLIMNTEAFF. CDR3 nucleotides: TGCGCCAGCAGCCAACTCATCATGAACACTGAAGCTTTCTTT.

This clone was observed a handful of times. This chain joins TRBV4-2 and TRBJ2-3, with D perhaps matching TRBD2 (6 bases). V dropped 4 bases and J dropped 7 bases, with 12 bases sitting between them. The CDR3 is 13 residues long. Germline V gives CDR1 LGHNA, CDR2 YNFKEQ. The CDR3 region is CASSPAGIYTQYF. DNA of the CDR3: TGTGCCAGCAGCCCTGCGGGAATATATACGCAGTATTTT.

The chain employs TRBV7-2 and TRBJ1-5; weak D call: TRBD1 (5 bases). The ends were cut back, 5 bases at V and 9 bases at J, with 17 bases in the middle. There are 14 residues in the CDR3. Germline CDR1 is SGHTA and CDR2 is FQGNSA. The CDR3: CASSLGVPLTPQHF. CDR3 in DNA: TGTGCCAGCAGCCTGGGGGTCCCACTGACGCCCCAGCATTTT.

The V gene is TRBV7-3, the J gene TRBJ2-1; no reliable D call. The CDR3 contains 11 residues. Germline V gene lookup returns CDR1 SGHTA and CDR2 FQGTGA. V was cut by 5 bases and J by 9 bases, with 8 bases left in between. The CDR3 nucleotides are TGTGCCAGCAGCAAAGGTGGTGAGCAGTTCTTC. This codes for CASSKGGEQFF.

This clone was counted once. The rearrangement joins TRBV4-3 to TRBJ2-7; no clear D gene. Deletions cut 3 bases from V and 4 bases from J, with 16 bases between. The germline CDR1 and CDR2 sequences are LGHNA and YSLEER. CDR3 length: 15 residues. CDR3 sequence: CASSQEPRPSYEQYF. As DNA, the CDR3 is TGCGCCAGCAGCCAGGAGCCGCGGCCCTCTTACGAGCAGTACTTC.

The chain uses TRBV30 and TRBJ2-1; 8 bases align to TRBD1. In germline, CDR1 is GTSNPN, CDR2 SVGIG (reference sequence). The CDR3 is 15 amino acids. Trimming removed 3 bases from V and 2 bases from J; junction bases left unmatched: 6. CDR3 residues: CAWSPRTGPYNEQFF. CDR3 bases: TGTGCCTGGAGCCCCCGGACAGGGCCCTACAATGAGCAGTTCTTC.

The V call is TRBV5-4, the J call TRBJ1-2, with D perhaps TRBD1 (5 bases). CDR1 SGHNT and CDR2 YYREEE come from the germline V gene (reference sequence). The V end was cut by 2 bases, the J end by 7 bases, with 18 bases between. The CDR3 spans 15 residues. CDR3 region: CASSLMGREAGGYTF. The DNA for the CDR3 is TGTGCCAGCAGCTTAATGGGCAGGGAGGCCGGTGGCTACACCTTC.

V and J are TRBV5-4 and TRBJ2-4; 7 nucleotides line up with TRBD2. The trim removed 4 bases at V and 0 bases at J, leaving 10 bases unmatched. The CDR3 runs to 17 residues. Germline V gene data show CDR1 as SGHNT and CDR2 as YYREEE (reference sequence). CDR3 residues: CASSRELARLAKNIQYF. In DNA form, the CDR3 reads TGTGCCAGCAGCCGGGAACTAGCGAGGCTAGCCAAAAACATTCAGTACTTC.